This T cell receptor (beta chain) was recorded in a study of beta chain features in type 1 diabetes. This clone was seen a handful of times. Its antigen is currently unknown. Every isolated RNA sample was fully reverse transcribed, so sequencing captured expressed TCRB transcripts. Some clones are missing from TCRdb's copy, which holds only in-frame ones; the method was immunoSEQ multiplex PCR. The sample lists 200,000 to 250,000 clones, 16% seen once, with roughly 0.08% in the top ten. Findings and caveats of the study: Within each of all four CD4+ subsets, Type 1 diabetes patients had TCRB CDR3s that were moderately but significantly shorter.

Trimming removed 3 bases from V and 6 bases from J, with 15 bases in between. CDR3 length: 14 amino acids. The V gene's germline CDR1 is GTSNPN and CDR2 SVGIG (reference sequence). The clonotype comes from a man between 25 and 39 years old with type 1 diabetes. The specimen sequenced was naive CD4+ T cells from blood. This chain connects TRBV30 to TRBJ2-1, with D perhaps matching TRBD2 (6 bases). The CDR3 nucleotides are TGTGCCTGGAGAGCAACGGGAGTGAGCAATGAGCAGTTCTTC. It yields the protein CAWRATGVSNEQFF. The full variable domain, in which reference TRBV30 and TRBJ2-1 provide the parts outside the CDR3, is SQTIHQWPATLVQPVGSPLSLECTVEGTSNPNLYWYRQAAGRGLQLLFYSVGIGQISSEVPQNLSASRPQDRQFILSSKKLLLSDSGFYLCAWRATGVSNEQFFGPGTRLTVL.